These 4 T cell receptor beta chains originate from one sample sequenced in a study of blood T cell repertoires in COVID-19. Data came from immunoSEQ multiplex PCR; TCRdb stores just in-frame clones and leaves some out. This table holds approximately 68,000 clones, 87% found once. Sequencing was carried out using peripheral blood. These receptors all stem from a man aged 50 or older with active COVID-19.

This clone was seen just once. CDR3 bases: TGTGCCAGCAGCTTATGGGCTAGCGGGAGTGGCAATGAGCAGTTCTTC. This codes for CASSLWASGSGNEQFF. The chain employs TRBV7-3 and TRBJ2-1; 10 bases agree with TRBD2. The CDR3 is 16 amino acids. Looked up from germline, CDR1 is SGHTA and CDR2 is FQGTGA. The trim removed 2 bases at V and 6 bases at J, leaving 7 bases unmatched.

The chain links TRBV27 to TRBJ2-3, with TRBD2 identical over 11 bases. The V gene end was trimmed by 5 bases and the J gene end by 2 bases; junction bases not matched to a gene: 15. CDR3 size: 19 residues. CDR1 MNHEY and CDR2 SMNVEV come from the germline V gene (reference sequence). CDR3 coding DNA: TGTGCCAGCAGTCGCAATACTCCCCTAGCGGGGGGCGACACAGATACGCAGTATTTT. Protein sequence: CASSRNTPLAGGDTDTQYF.

The V call is TRBV28, the J call TRBJ2-7; D might be TRBD1 (5 bases). Trimming pared 5 bases from V and 7 bases from J, leaving 12 bases between. The CDR3 totals 12 residues. CDR1 and CDR2 from the germline V gene are MDHEN and SYDVKM. Here the CDR3 reads CASSPQGWEQYF. CDR3 sequence (DNA): TGTGCCAGCAGTCCCCAGGGTTGGGAGCAGTACTTC.

The CDR3 DNA follows: TGTGCCAGCGGATCCGACAGCCACACCGGGGAGCTGTTTTTT. It codes for CASGSDSHTGELFF. The chain combines TRBV2 with TRBJ2-2; a possible D gene is TRBD1 (5 bases). CDR3 length equals 14 residues. V shed 8 bases and J shed 3 bases, with 13 bases lying between them. Germline CDR1 SNHLY, CDR2 FYNNEI.